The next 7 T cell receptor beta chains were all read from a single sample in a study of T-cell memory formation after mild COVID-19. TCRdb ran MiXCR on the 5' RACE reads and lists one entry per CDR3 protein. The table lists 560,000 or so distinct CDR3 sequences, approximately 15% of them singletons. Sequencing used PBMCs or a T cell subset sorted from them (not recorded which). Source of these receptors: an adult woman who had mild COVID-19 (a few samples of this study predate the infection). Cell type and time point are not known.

The CDR3 here is CATSSTGYSFNQPQHF. CDR3 sequence (DNA): TGTGCCACCAGCAGTACAGGATATTCGTTTAATCAGCCCCAGCATTTT. This chain uses TRBV15 with TRBJ1-5, with a possible D match to TRBD1 (5 bases). The germline V gene encodes CDR1 LNHNV and CDR2 YYDKDF (reference sequence). The germline V and J ends were trimmed by 3 bases and 4 bases, with 16 bases remaining between them. The CDR3 loop spans 16 amino acids. The full variable domain, rest sourced from reference TRBV15 and TRBJ1-5, is DAMVIQNPRYQVTQFGKPVTLSCSQTLNHNVMYWYQQKSSQAPKLLFHYYDKDFNNEADTPDNFQSRRPNTSFCFLDIRSPGLGDTAMYLCATSSTGYSFNQPQHFGDGTRLSIL.

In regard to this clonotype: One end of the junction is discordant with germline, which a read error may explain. The chain's CDR3 is CASSLGLAGLETQYF. CDR3 in DNA: TGTGCCAGCAGCTTGGGGCTAGCGGGGTTAGAGACACAGTACTTC. The chain has TRBV5-4 and TRBJ2-5; 9 bases fit TRBD2. CDR1 and CDR2 from the germline V gene are SGHNT and YYREEE (reference sequence). CDR3 length: 15 residues.

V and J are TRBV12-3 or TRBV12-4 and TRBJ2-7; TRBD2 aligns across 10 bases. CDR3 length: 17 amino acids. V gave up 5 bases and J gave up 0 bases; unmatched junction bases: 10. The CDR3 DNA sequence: TGTGCCAGCAGTCCCCTGGGAATAGCGGGAGGCTCCTACGAGCAGTACTTC. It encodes CASSPLGIAGGSYEQYF.

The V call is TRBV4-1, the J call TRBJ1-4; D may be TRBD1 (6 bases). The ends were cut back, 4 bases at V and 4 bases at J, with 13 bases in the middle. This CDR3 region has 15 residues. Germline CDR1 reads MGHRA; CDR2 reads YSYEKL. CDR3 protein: CASSPITGRNEKLFF. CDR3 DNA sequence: TGCGCCAGCAGCCCCATAACAGGGCGTAATGAAAAACTGTTTTTT.

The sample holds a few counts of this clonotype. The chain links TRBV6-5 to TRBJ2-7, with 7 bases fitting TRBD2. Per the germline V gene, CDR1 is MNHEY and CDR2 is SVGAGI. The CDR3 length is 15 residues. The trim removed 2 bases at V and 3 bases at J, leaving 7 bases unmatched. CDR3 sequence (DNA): TGTGCCAGCAGTTACACCGGGGACTATAACTACGAGCAGTACTTC. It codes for CASSYTGDYNYEQYF.

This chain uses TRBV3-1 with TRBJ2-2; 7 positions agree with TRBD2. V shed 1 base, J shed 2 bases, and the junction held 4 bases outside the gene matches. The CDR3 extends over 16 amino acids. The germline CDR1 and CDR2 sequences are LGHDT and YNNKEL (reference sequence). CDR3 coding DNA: TGTGCCAGCAGCCAAGTGAGCGGGGCAAACACCGGGGAGCTGTTTTTT. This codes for CASSQVSGANTGELFF.

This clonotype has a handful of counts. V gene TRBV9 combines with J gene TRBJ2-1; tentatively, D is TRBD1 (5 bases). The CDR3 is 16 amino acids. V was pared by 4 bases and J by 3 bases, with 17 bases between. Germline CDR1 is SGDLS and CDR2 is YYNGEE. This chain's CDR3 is CASSSPDDSNYNEQFF. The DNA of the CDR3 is TGTGCCAGCAGCTCTCCAGACGACAGCAACTACAATGAGCAGTTCTTC.